The clone carrying this TCR beta chain was observed a handful of times. RNA transcripts served as the template for amplifying TCR beta CDR3 regions. In the first-round RT-PCR of the TCR CDR3, the HTBI primer set was used. One entry per CDR3 protein, called by TCRdb with MiXCR from the multiplex PCR reads. The profile shows hundreds of thousands of distinct CDR3 sequences, 38% of them singletons. This sample is part of a study of T cells in Graves' hyperthyroidism and ophthalmopathy. Study-wide background: Sampling of peripheral blood happened at initial diagnosis, prior to any treatment.

The V gene's germline CDR1 is SGHDT and CDR2 YYEEEE. The CDR3 extends over 15 amino acids. Trimming cost V 2 bases and J 2 bases, with 13 bases left between them. No ophthalmopathy progression within 18 months constituted stable Graves' hyperthyroidism. The hyperthyroidism was newly diagnosed and had lasted under 2 months; the patients were aged 18 to 65. Patients were excluded for uncontrolled infection, other autoimmune disease, pregnancy or lactation. The sequenced sample consisted of blood. The receptor comes from a man aged 18 to 35 with Graves' hyperthyroidism. The V gene is TRBV5-6, the J gene TRBJ2-5; weak D call: TRBD2 (6 bases). This CDR3 is CASSFVEGRQETQYF. CDR3 nucleotide sequence: TGTGCCAGCAGCTTTGTGGAGGGGAGGCAAGAGACCCAGTACTTC.